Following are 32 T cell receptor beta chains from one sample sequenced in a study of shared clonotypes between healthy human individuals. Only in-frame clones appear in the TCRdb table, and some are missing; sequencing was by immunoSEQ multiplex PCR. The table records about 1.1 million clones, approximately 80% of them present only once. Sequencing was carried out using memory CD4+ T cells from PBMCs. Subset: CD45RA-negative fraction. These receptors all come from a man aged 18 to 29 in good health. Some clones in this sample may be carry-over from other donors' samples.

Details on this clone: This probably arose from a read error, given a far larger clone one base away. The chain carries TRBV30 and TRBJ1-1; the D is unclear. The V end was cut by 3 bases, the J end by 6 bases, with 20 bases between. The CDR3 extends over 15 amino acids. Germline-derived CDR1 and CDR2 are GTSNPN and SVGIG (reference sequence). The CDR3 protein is CAWREQGFMGAEAFF. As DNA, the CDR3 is TGTGCCTGGAGGGAGCAAGGGTTCATGGGCGCTGAAGCTTTCTTT.

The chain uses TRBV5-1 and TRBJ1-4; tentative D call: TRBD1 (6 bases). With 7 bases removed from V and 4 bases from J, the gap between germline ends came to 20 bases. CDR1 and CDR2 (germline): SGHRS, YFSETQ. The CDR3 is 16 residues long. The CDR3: CASRYDVGGFNEKLFF. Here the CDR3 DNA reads TGCGCCAGCCGATATGACGTAGGGGGATTTAATGAAAAACTGTTTTTT. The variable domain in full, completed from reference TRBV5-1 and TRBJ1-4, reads KAGVTQTPRYLIKTRGQQVTLSCSPISGHRSVSWYQQTPGQGLQFLFEYFSETQRNKGNFPGRFSGRQFSNSRSEMNVSTLELGDSALYLCASRYDVGGFNEKLFFGSGTQLSVL.

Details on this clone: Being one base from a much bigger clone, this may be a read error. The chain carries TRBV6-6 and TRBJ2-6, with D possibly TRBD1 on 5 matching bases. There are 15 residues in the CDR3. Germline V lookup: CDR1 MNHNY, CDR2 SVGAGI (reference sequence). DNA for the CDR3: TGTGCCAGCAGTTACACCAGTTCTGGGGCCAGCGTCCTGACTTTC. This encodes CASSYTSSGASVLTF.

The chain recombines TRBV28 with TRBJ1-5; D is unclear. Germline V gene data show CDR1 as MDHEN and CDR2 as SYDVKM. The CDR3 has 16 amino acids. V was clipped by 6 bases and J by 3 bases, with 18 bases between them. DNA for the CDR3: TGTGCCAGCAGCCCCCTACAGCCTATGGACAATCAGCCCCAGCATTTT. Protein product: CASSPLQPMDNQPQHF.

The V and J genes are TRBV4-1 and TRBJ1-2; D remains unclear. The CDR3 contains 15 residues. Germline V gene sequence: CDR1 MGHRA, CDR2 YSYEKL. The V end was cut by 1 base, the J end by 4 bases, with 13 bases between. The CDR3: CASSQGVGPIYGYTF. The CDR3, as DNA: TGCGCCAGCAGCCAAGGTGTAGGCCCGATCTATGGCTACACCTTC.

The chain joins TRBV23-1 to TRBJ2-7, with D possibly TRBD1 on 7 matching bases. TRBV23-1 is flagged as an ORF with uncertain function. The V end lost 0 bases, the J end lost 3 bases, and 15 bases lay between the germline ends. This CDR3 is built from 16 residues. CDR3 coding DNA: TGCGCCAGCAGTCAATCCGACAGGGAGGAACACTACGAGCAGTACTTC. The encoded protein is CASSQSDREEHYEQYF.

CDR3 in amino acids: CASSYAGVGADTQYF. Here the CDR3 DNA reads TGTGCCAGCAGCTACGCGGGAGTAGGCGCAGATACGCAGTATTTT. The chain uses TRBV7-2 and TRBJ2-3, with TRBD2 matching 7 bases. The CDR3 is 15 residues long. Germline CDR1 and CDR2: SGHTA and FQGNSA. Trimming cost V 4 bases and J 4 bases; bases outside gene matches: 8. The full variable domain, in which reference TRBV7-2 and TRBJ2-3 provide the parts outside the CDR3, is GAGVSQSPSNKVTEKGKDVELRCDPISGHTALYWYRQSLGQGLEFLIYFQGNSAPDKSGLPSDRFSAERTGGSVSTLTIQRTQQEDSAVYLCASSYAGVGADTQYFGPGTRLTVL.

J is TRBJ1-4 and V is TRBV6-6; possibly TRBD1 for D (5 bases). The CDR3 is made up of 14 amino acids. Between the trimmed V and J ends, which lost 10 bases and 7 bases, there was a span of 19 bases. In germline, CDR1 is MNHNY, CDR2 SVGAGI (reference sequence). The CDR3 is CATSRGGGVEKLFF. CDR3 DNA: TGTGCCACCAGCCGGGGGGGAGGAGTTGAAAAACTGTTTTTT.

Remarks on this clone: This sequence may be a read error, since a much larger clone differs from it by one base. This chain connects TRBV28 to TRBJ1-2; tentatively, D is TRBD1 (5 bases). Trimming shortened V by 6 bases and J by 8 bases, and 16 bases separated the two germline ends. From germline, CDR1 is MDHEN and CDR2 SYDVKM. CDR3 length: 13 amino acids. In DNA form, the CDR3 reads TGTGCCAGCAGGGCCGGAGGACGGGGCGGCTACACCTTC. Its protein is CASRAGGRGGYTF.

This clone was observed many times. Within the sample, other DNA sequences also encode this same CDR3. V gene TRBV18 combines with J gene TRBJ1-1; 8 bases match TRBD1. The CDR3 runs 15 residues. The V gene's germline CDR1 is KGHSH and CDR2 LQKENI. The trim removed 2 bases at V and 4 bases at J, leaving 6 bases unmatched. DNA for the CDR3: TGTGCCAGCTCACCAGCAGGACAGGGAAGCACTGAAGCTTTCTTT. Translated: CASSPAGQGSTEAFF. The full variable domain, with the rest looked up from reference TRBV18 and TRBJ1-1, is NAGVMQNPRHLVRRRGQEARLRCSPMKGHSHVYWYRQLPEEGLKFMVYLQKENIIDESGMPKERFSAEFPKEGPSILRIQQVVRGDSAAYFCASSPAGQGSTEAFFGQGTRLTVV.

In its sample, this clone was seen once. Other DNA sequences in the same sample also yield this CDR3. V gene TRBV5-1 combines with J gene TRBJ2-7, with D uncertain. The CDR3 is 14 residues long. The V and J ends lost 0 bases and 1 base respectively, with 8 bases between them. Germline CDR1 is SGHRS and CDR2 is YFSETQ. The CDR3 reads CASSLGWGSYEQYF. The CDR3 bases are TGCGCCAGCAGCTTGGGTTGGGGTTCCTACGAGCAGTACTTC.

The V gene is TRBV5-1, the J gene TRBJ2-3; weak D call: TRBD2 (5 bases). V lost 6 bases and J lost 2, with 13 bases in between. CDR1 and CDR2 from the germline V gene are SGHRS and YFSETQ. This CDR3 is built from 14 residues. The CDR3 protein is CASTWTGYTDTQYF. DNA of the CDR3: TGCGCCAGCACATGGACTGGATACACAGATACGCAGTATTTT.

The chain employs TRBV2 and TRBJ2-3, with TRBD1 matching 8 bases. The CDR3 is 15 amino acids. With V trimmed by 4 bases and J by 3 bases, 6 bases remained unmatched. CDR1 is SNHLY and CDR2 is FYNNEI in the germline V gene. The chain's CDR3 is CASSVSGDRTDTQYF. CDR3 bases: TGTGCCAGCAGTGTTTCGGGGGACAGGACAGATACGCAGTATTTT.

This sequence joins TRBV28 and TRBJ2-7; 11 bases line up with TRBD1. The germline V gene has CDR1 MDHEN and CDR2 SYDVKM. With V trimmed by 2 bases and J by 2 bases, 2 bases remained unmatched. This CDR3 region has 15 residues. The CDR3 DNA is TGTGCCAGCAGTTTAGGACAGGGGGCAACCTACGAGCAGTACTTC. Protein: CASSLGQGATYEQYF.

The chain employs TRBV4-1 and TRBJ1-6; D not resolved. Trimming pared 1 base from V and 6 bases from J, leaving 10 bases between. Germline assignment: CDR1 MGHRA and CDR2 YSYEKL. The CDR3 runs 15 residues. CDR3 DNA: TGCGCCAGCAGCCAAGGGACGGTGCGTAATTCACCCCTCCACTTT. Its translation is CASSQGTVRNSPLHF.

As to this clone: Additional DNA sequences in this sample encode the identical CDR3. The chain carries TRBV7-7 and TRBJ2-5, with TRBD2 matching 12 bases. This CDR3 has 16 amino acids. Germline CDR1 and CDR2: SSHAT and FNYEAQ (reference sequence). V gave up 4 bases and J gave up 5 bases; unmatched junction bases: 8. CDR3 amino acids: CASSSQGLAGGETQYF. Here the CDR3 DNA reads TGTGCCAGCAGCTCCCAAGGGCTAGCGGGGGGGGAGACCCAGTACTTC. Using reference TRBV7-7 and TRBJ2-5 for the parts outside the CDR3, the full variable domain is GAGVSQSPRYKVTKRGQDVTLRCDPISSHATLYWYQQALGQGPEFLTYFNYEAQPDKSGLPSDRFSAERPEGSISTLTIQRTEQRDSAMYRCASSSQGLAGGETQYFGPGTRLLVL.

The CDR3 bases are TGCGCCAGCAGCCAAGTCTCCAGGGGGGGCGAGCAGTACTTC. Its translation: CASSQVSRGGEQYF. The chain recombines TRBV4-3 with TRBJ2-7; either TRBD1 or TRBD2 may supply D (7 bases each). V lost 1 base to trimming and J lost 6 bases, with 13 bases between them. The CDR3 has 14 amino acids. CDR1 LGHNA and CDR2 YSLEER come from the germline V gene.

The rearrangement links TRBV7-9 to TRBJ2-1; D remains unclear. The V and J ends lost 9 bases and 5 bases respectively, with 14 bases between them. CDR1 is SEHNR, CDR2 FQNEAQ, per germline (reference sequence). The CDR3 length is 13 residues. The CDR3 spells CASGQGENNEQFF. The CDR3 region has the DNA TGTGCCAGTGGGCAAGGAGAAAACAATGAGCAGTTCTTC.

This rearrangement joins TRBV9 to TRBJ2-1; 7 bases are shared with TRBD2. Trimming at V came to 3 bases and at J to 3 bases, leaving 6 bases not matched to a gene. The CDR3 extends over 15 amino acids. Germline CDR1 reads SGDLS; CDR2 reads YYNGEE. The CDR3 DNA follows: TGTGCCAGCAGCGGCCCTAGCGGAGACTACAATGAGCAGTTCTTC. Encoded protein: CASSGPSGDYNEQFF.

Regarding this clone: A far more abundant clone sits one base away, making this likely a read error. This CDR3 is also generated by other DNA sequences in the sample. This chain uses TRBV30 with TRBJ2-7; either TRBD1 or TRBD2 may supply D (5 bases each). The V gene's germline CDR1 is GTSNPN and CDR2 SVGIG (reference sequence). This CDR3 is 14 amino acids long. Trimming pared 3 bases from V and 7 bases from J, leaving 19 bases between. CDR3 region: CAWRRAGSLGEQYF. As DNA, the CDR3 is TGTGCCTGGAGGAGGGCAGGGAGCCTGGGGGAGCAGTACTTC.

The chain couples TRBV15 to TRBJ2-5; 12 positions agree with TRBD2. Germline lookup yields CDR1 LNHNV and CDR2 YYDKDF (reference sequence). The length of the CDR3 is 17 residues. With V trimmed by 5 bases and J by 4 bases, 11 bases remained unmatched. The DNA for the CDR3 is TGTGCCACCAGCCCAACTAGCGGGAGGCCCGGGGGAGAGACCCAGTACTTC. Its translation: CATSPTSGRPGGETQYF.

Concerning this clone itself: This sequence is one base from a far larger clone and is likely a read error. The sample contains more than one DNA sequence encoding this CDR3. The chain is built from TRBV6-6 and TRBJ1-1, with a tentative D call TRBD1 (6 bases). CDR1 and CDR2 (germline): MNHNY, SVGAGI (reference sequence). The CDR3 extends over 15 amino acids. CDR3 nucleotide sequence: TGTGCCAGCAGTTACGGTGTCCGGGGGGACACTGAGGCTTTCTTT. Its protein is CASSYGVRGDTEAFF.

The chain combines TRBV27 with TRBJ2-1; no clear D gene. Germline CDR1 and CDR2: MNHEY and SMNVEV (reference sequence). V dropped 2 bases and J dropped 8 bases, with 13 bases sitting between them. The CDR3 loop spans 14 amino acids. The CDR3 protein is CASSLVSSTYEQFF. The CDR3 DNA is TGTGCCAGCAGTTTAGTGTCGAGCACCTATGAGCAGTTCTTC.

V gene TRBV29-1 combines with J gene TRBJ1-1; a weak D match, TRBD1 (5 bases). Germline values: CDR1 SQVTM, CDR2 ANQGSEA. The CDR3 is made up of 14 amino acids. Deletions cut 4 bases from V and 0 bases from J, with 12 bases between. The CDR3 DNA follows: TGCAGCGTTGTTAATCCAGGGATGAACACTGAAGCTTTCTTT. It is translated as CSVVNPGMNTEAFF.

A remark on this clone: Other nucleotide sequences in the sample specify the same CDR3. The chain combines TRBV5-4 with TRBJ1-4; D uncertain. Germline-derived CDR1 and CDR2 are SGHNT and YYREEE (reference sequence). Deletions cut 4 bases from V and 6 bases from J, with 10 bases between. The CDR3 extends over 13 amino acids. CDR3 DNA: TGTGCCAGCAGCGGCGGGAGGGATGAAAAACTGTTTTTT. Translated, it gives CASSGGRDEKLFF.

The CDR3 reads CASSQVGGSWNTGELFF. Written as DNA, the CDR3 is TGTGCCAGCAGCCAAGTGGGCGGGAGTTGGAACACCGGGGAGCTGTTTTTT. The rearrangement links TRBV14 to TRBJ2-2; 7 bases agree with TRBD2. Per the germline V gene, CDR1 is SGHDN and CDR2 is FVKESK. The CDR3 sequence is 17 residues long. The trim removed 1 base at V and 1 base at J, leaving 6 bases unmatched.

This chain's CDR3 is CAINPGGAGGAYEQYF. The DNA of the CDR3 is TGTGCCATCAACCCCGGGGGCGCAGGTGGGGCTTACGAGCAGTACTTC. The chain couples TRBV28 to TRBJ2-7, with D perhaps assigned TRBD1 or TRBD2 (6 bases each). Germline loops: CDR1 MDHEN, CDR2 SYDVKM. Trimming cost V 10 bases and J 4 bases, with 26 bases left between them. The CDR3 is 16 amino acids.

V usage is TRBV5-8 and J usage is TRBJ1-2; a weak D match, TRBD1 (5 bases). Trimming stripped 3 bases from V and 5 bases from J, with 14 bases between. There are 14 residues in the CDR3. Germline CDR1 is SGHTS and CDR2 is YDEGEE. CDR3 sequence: CASSSRGPRYGYTF. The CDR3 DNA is TGTGCCAGCAGCTCACGGGGCCCCCGATATGGCTACACCTTC.

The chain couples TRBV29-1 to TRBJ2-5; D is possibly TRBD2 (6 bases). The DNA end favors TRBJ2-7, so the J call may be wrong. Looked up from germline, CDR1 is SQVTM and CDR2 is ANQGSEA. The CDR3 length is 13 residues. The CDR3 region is CSVEYPGLYEQYF. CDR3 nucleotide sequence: TGCAGCGTTGAATACCCGGGACTCTACGAGCAGTACTTC.

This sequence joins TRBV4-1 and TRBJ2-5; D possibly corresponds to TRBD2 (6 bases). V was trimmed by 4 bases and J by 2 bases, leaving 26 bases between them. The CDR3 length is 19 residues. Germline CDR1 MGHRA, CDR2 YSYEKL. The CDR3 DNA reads TGCGCCAGCAGCCCTAATGGGGCTAGCGAATCCACCCGACAAGAGACCCAGTACTTC. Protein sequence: CASSPNGASESTRQETQYF.

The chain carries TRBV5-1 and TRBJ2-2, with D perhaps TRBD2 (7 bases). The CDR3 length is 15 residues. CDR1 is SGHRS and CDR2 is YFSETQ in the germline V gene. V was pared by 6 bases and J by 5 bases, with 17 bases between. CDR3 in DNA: TGCGCCAGCAACAGGGAGGGCCAGGGGACCGGGGAGCTGTTTTTT. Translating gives CASNREGQGTGELFF.

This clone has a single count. DNA of the CDR3: TGCGCCAGCAGCCAAGAACGGGCGGGAGCCGGAGAGACCCAGTACTTC. Protein sequence: CASSQERAGAGETQYF. The chain employs TRBV4-1 and TRBJ2-5, with 7 bases lining up with TRBD2. The germline V gene encodes CDR1 MGHRA and CDR2 YSYEKL. Trimming cost V 0 bases and J 4 bases; bases outside gene matches: 8. The CDR3 sequence is 16 residues long.